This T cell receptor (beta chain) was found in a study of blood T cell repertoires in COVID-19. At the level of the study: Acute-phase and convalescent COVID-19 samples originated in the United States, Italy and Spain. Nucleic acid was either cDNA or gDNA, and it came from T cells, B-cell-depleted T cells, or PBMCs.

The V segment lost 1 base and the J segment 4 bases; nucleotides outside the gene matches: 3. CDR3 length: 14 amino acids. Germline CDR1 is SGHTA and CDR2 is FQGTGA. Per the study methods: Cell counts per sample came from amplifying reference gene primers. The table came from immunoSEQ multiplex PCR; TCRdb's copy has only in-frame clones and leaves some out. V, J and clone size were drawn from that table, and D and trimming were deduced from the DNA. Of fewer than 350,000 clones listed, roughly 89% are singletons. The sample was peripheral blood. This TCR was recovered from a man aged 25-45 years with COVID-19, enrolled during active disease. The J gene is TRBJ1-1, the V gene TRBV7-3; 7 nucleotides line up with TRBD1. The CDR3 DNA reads TGTGCCAGCAGCTTAAACAGGGGAGGCACTGAAGCTTTCTTT. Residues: CASSLNRGGTEAFF.